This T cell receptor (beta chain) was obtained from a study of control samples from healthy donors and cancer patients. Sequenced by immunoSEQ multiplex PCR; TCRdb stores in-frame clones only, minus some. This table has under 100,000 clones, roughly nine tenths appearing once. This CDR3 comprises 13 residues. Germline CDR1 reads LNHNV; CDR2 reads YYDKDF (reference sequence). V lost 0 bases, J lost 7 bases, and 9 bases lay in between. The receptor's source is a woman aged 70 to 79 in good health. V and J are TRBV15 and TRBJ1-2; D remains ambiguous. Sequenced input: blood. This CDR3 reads CATSRDLWSGYTF. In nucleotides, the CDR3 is TGTGCCACCAGCAGAGATCTCTGGAGTGGCTACACCTTC.